Presented here are 19 T cell receptor beta chains from one specimen sequenced in a study of high-grade serous ovarian cancer treatment subgroups. Tumor samples were taken before definitive surgery or chemotherapy. Some clones are missing from TCRdb's copy, which holds only in-frame ones; the method was immunoSEQ multiplex PCR. The data hold several thousand clones, with around four fifths observed a single time. The sequenced sample was tumor tissue. The receptors derive from a human donor with high-grade serous ovarian cancer.

The rearrangement uses TRBV5-4 and TRBJ2-7; no reliable D call. V was trimmed by 7 bases and J by 3 bases, leaving 5 bases between them. CDR3 length: 10 residues. CDR1 and CDR2 (germline): SGHNT, YYREEE (reference sequence). The CDR3 nucleotides read TGTGCCAGCCCGAACTACGAGCAGTACTTC. Its translation: CASPNYEQYF.

This clone has only one observation. The chain recombines TRBV19 with TRBJ2-5, with D tentatively TRBD1 (5 bases). V was trimmed by 6 bases and J by 3 bases, leaving 17 bases between them. From germline, CDR1 is LNHDA and CDR2 SQIVND (reference sequence). This CDR3 is built from 15 residues. CDR3 in DNA: TGTGCCAGTAGACCCAGGGCAGCCTTCGAAGAGACCCAGTACTTC. This encodes CASRPRAAFEETQYF.

V and J are TRBV2 and TRBJ2-5; 10 positions match TRBD2. Germline assignment: CDR1 SNHLY and CDR2 FYNNEI. The CDR3 is made up of 17 amino acids. J gave up 5 bases and V 0 bases, and 9 bases lay outside the gene matches. CDR3 nucleotides: TGTGCCAGCAGTGAAGCGCGAAGCGGGGGGGTATTCGAGACCCAGTACTTC. Its protein is CASSEARSGGVFETQYF.

The genes are TRBV4-1 and TRBJ2-3; either TRBD1 or TRBD2 may fit D (6 bases each). Trimming left V 0 bases short and J 14 bases short, with 21 bases between. The germline gives CDR1 MGHRA, CDR2 YSYEKL. This CDR3 spans 15 amino acids. The CDR3 nucleotides read TGCGCCAGCAGCCAAGATTCTTTAGGAGGGGGAAGTAGGTATTTT. This translates into CASSQDSLGGGSRYF.

Judged by abundance, this clone is large (0.1 to 1%). The J gene is TRBJ1-5, the V gene TRBV28; 9 nucleotides agree with TRBD1. Trimming took 6 bases from V and 6 from J; bases not matched to a gene: 9. The CDR3 length is 15 residues. Germline assignment: CDR1 MDHEN and CDR2 SYDVKM. CDR3 bases: TGTGCCAGCAGGCTGGGACAGGGAGGATTTCAGCCCCAGCATTTT. It yields the protein CASRLGQGGFQPQHF.

This rearrangement joins TRBV5-1 to TRBJ1-2; D might be TRBD1 (6 bases). Germline loops: CDR1 SGHRS, CDR2 YFSETQ. The germline V and J ends were trimmed by 4 bases and 2 bases, with 15 bases remaining between them. The CDR3 runs 15 residues. The CDR3 region has the DNA TGCGCCAGCAGCCCCGGGGGACACGGAAACTATGGCTACACCTTC. Translation: CASSPGGHGNYGYTF.

This clone was recorded a few times. The chain carries TRBV7-9 and TRBJ2-1; D gene unclear. There are 11 residues in the CDR3. V lost 4 bases and J lost 16, with 14 bases in between. Looked up from germline, CDR1 is SEHNR and CDR2 is FQNEAQ (reference sequence). The CDR3 sequence is CASSSQLGQFF. The CDR3 region has the DNA TGTGCCAGCAGCTCGCAACTTGGGCAATTCTTC.

This chain joins TRBV14 and TRBJ2-3; 10 nucleotides align to TRBD1. This CDR3 comprises 16 residues. Trimming took 4 bases from V and 6 from J; bases not matched to a gene: 10. Germline CDR1 is SGHDN and CDR2 is FVKESK. CDR3 amino acids: CASSLRTGGWGDTQYF. In DNA form, the CDR3 reads TGTGCCAGCAGCCTCCGGACAGGGGGATGGGGGGATACGCAGTATTTT.

The V gene is TRBV30, the J gene TRBJ1-2; TRBD1 is a possible D gene (5 bases). This CDR3 is 14 amino acids long. Trimming took off 3 bases at V and 0 bases at J, with 11 bases between the two ends. In germline, CDR1 is GTSNPN, CDR2 SVGIG (reference sequence). The CDR3 sequence: CAWSSGQANYGYTF. The CDR3 DNA reads as TGTGCCTGGAGCAGTGGACAAGCTAACTATGGCTACACCTTC.

A few counts support this clone. The V call is TRBV10-3, the J call TRBJ2-7, with TRBD1 matching over 8 bases. This CDR3 contains 14 residues. The V gene's germline CDR1 is ENHRY and CDR2 SYGVKD. V was clipped by 6 bases and J by 0 bases; unmatched bases: 4. As DNA, the CDR3 is TGTGCCATCAGGAAGACAGGGGACTCCTACGAGCAGTACTTC. This codes for CAIRKTGDSYEQYF.

The J gene is TRBJ2-2, the V gene TRBV5-4; D remains ambiguous. This CDR3 region has 13 residues. V lost 4 bases, J lost 4 bases, and 8 bases lay in between. Germline CDR1 SGHNT, CDR2 YYREEE (reference sequence). The CDR3 bases are TGTGCCAGCAGCGCCGGTATCACCGGGGAGCTGTTTTTT. Translating it yields CASSAGITGELFF. The full variable domain, completed using reference TRBV5-4 and TRBJ2-2, is ETGVTQSPTHLIKTRGQQVTLRCSSQSGHNTVSWYQQALGQGPQFIFQYYREEENGRGNFPPRFSGLQFPNYSSELNVNALELDDSALYLCASSAGITGELFFGEGSRLTVL.

This clone was counted between two and nine times. The chain has TRBV5-1 and TRBJ2-7; 16 bases align to TRBD2. Germline assignment: CDR1 SGHRS and CDR2 YFSETQ. This CDR3 has 17 amino acids. Trimming at V came to 4 bases and at J to 1 base, leaving 5 bases not matched to a gene. Here the CDR3 DNA reads TGCGCCAGCAGCGTCGGGACTAGCGGGGGGGTTTCCTACGAGCAGTACTTC. Translating it yields CASSVGTSGGVSYEQYF.

This clone was seen a few times. The J gene is TRBJ2-1, the V gene TRBV6-5; D is unresolved. The CDR3 has 14 amino acids. The V end lost 8 bases, the J end lost 6 bases, and 17 bases lay between the germline ends. Germline values: CDR1 MNHEY, CDR2 SVGAGI. CDR3 sequence reads: CASRGRLPTNEQFF. CDR3 DNA sequence: TGTGCCAGCCGCGGACGGCTCCCTACCAATGAGCAGTTCTTC.

The V call is TRBV7-3, the J call TRBJ2-3; D perhaps matches TRBD1 (6 bases). This CDR3 comprises 16 residues. Trimming removed 2 bases at V and 1 base at J, with 13 bases between. Germline lookup yields CDR1 SGHTA and CDR2 FQGTGA. The CDR3 here is CASSLGGRFGTDTQYF. CDR3 coding DNA: TGTGCCAGCAGCTTAGGGGGCCGATTTGGCACAGATACGCAGTATTTT.

This clone was observed a single time. The chain links TRBV5-1 to TRBJ1-6; a possible D gene is TRBD1 (6 bases). V was trimmed by 4 bases and J by 7 bases, leaving 21 bases between them. Looked up from germline, CDR1 is SGHRS and CDR2 is YFSETQ. The CDR3 is 17 residues long. As DNA, the CDR3 is TGCGCCAGCAGCCCCCTTGACACACAGGGCTGGAATTCACCCCTCCACTTT. This encodes CASSPLDTQGWNSPLHF.

This rearrangement joins TRBV7-6 to TRBJ2-5; D uncertain. Germline V gene sequence: CDR1 SGHVS, CDR2 FNYEAQ. This CDR3 region has 12 residues. With 2 bases removed from V and 3 bases from J, the gap between germline ends came to 4 bases. The CDR3 DNA reads TGTGCCAGCAGCTTACCAGAAGAGACCCAGTACTTC. Translated: CASSLPEETQYF.

The gene calls are TRBV28 and TRBJ1-5; tentatively, D is TRBD1 (5 bases). CDR1 is MDHEN, CDR2 SYDVKM, per germline. This CDR3 spans 13 amino acids. V gave up 8 bases and J gave up 4 bases, with 12 bases separating them. The CDR3 DNA reads as TGTGCCAGCTTTTGGGGGAGGAATCAGCCCCAGCATTTT. This sequence encodes CASFWGRNQPQHF.

This sequence joins TRBV21-1 and TRBJ1-6. TRBV21-1 is tagged as a pseudogene. The CDR3 is 16 amino acids. In nucleotides, the CDR3 is TGTGCCAGCAGCATTACGGTTCTTTGGTATAATTCACCCCTCCACTTT. It yields the protein CASSITVLWYNSPLHF.

The V call is TRBV2, the J call TRBJ2-3, with 10 bases that match TRBD2. Trimming at V came to 3 bases and at J to 5 bases, leaving 14 bases not matched to a gene. Germline V gene data show CDR1 as SNHLY and CDR2 as FYNNEI. This CDR3 is 18 amino acids long. The CDR3 spells CASSDLNLAGVLEDTQYF. Here the CDR3 DNA reads TGTGCCAGCAGTGATCTCAACCTAGCGGGGGTTTTGGAAGATACGCAGTATTTT.